This TCR beta chain is drawn from a study of T cells after yellow fever vaccination. Study-level background: In the case of low-cell-number fractions, SMART-Seq v4 Ultra Low Input was used for preparation.

In its sample, this clonotype was seen a few times. The antigen is undetermined. Findings of the study overall: The study found a weaker secondary response that peaked faster, day 5 versus 15. There was a possibility that FACS-sorted repertoires contained abundant clonotypes contaminating from the bulk population. At under 97% for CD4 and approximately 89% for CD8, most primary-vaccination clones showed up again after the booster.

TCRdb used MiXCR to reprocess the 5' RACE reads, holding one entry per CDR3 protein. The table shows some 390,000 distinct CDR3 sequences, with about 17% occurring only once. Germline assignment: CDR1 MNHNY and CDR2 SVGAGI (reference sequence). Trimming pared 1 base from V and 4 bases from J, leaving 7 bases between. This CDR3 is 13 amino acids long. The sequencing here drew on PBMCs, taken before the yellow fever booster vaccination. The sequence derives from a young man who received the YFV17D yellow fever vaccine. The V and J genes are TRBV6-6 and TRBJ2-5; no clear D gene. The CDR3 protein is CASSYWIVETQYF. CDR3 coding DNA: TGTGCCAGCAGTTACTGGATCGTAGAGACCCAGTACTTC.